The clone carrying this T cell receptor (beta chain) occurred many times. Antigen unknown. Each CDR3 protein gets one entry after TCRdb re-called the 5' RACE reads with MiXCR. Found here are fewer than 300,000 distinct CDR3 sequences, 16% of them singletons; the top ten hold roughly 21%. This entry is derived from a study of T-cell memory formation after mild COVID-19. The overall study: There were largely donor-specific TCR clusters. Study-wide points: CD4+ contracting clones lay mainly in CM and EM, CD8+ ones in EMRA. SARS-CoV-2 specificity of second-wave clones peaking day 37 was unconfirmed.

Germline trimming cut 6 bases from V and 4 bases from J; bases unmatched to any gene: 2. This CDR3 is 13 amino acids long. The germline V gene has CDR1 KGHDR and CDR2 SFDVKD. The sequence came from a man aged 18 to 29 who had mild COVID-19 (a few samples of this study predate the infection). Cell type and time point are not known. Sequencing used PBMCs or a T cell subset sorted from them (not recorded which). The rearrangement joins TRBV24-1 to TRBJ2-5; 9 nucleotides match TRBD2. The CDR3, as DNA: TGTGCCACCAGTCCTAGCGGGGTAGAGACCCAGTACTTC. As protein: CATSPSGVETQYF.